This T cell receptor (beta chain) was captured in a study of Tregs in tolerant kidney transplant recipients. CDR3 length equals 21 residues. V shed 3 bases and J 2 bases; nucleotides not matched to a gene: 15. Germline V CDR1 and CDR2: MGHRA, YSYEKL. Only in-frame clones appear in the TCRdb table, and some are missing; sequencing was by immunoSEQ multiplex PCR. The sample holds fewer than 150,000 clones; around 91% are singletons and the top ten take more than 0.45%. The clonotype comes from a human donor in good health. This chain joins TRBV4-1 and TRBJ2-3, with 15 bases that match TRBD2. What was sequenced was CD4+ T cells from blood. The CDR3 DNA reads TGCGCCAGCAGCCACTATCCGGGACTAGCGGGGGGACCATCTGTCACAGATACGCAGTATTTT. Protein product: CASSHYPGLAGGPSVTDTQYF.